The sequence of this T cell receptor beta chain was determined in a study of blood T cells in healthy people across ages. In germline, CDR1 is MGHRA, CDR2 YSYEKL. The length of the CDR3 is 14 residues. Trimming cost V 8 bases and J 5 bases; bases outside gene matches: 6. The authors ran a second PCR of roughly 7 to 11 cycles using a sample-barcoded 5' primer and a J-beta primer mix. Each CDR3 protein is one row after TCRdb ran MiXCR on the 5' RACE reads. The sample holds approximately 800,000 distinct CDR3 sequences, just under 25% seen once. Overall study findings and caveats: Versus aged donors, long-lived donors had higher diversity and more naive CD4+ cells.

Remarks on this clonotype: Its antigen is not known.

These data were likewise used in another study, on T cells of mothers and their children. That source notes: Sequencing returned over 9 million TCR beta CDR3 reads per mother and about 2.9 million per child.

This chain joins TRBV4-1 and TRBJ2-3; 11 bases fit TRBD2. The TCR was taken from a boy aged 5-17 years in good health. The sample comprised blood. The DNA for the CDR3 is TGCGCCAGCGCCGGGACTAGCGGCCGAGATACGCAGTATTTT. This encodes CASAGTSGRDTQYF.